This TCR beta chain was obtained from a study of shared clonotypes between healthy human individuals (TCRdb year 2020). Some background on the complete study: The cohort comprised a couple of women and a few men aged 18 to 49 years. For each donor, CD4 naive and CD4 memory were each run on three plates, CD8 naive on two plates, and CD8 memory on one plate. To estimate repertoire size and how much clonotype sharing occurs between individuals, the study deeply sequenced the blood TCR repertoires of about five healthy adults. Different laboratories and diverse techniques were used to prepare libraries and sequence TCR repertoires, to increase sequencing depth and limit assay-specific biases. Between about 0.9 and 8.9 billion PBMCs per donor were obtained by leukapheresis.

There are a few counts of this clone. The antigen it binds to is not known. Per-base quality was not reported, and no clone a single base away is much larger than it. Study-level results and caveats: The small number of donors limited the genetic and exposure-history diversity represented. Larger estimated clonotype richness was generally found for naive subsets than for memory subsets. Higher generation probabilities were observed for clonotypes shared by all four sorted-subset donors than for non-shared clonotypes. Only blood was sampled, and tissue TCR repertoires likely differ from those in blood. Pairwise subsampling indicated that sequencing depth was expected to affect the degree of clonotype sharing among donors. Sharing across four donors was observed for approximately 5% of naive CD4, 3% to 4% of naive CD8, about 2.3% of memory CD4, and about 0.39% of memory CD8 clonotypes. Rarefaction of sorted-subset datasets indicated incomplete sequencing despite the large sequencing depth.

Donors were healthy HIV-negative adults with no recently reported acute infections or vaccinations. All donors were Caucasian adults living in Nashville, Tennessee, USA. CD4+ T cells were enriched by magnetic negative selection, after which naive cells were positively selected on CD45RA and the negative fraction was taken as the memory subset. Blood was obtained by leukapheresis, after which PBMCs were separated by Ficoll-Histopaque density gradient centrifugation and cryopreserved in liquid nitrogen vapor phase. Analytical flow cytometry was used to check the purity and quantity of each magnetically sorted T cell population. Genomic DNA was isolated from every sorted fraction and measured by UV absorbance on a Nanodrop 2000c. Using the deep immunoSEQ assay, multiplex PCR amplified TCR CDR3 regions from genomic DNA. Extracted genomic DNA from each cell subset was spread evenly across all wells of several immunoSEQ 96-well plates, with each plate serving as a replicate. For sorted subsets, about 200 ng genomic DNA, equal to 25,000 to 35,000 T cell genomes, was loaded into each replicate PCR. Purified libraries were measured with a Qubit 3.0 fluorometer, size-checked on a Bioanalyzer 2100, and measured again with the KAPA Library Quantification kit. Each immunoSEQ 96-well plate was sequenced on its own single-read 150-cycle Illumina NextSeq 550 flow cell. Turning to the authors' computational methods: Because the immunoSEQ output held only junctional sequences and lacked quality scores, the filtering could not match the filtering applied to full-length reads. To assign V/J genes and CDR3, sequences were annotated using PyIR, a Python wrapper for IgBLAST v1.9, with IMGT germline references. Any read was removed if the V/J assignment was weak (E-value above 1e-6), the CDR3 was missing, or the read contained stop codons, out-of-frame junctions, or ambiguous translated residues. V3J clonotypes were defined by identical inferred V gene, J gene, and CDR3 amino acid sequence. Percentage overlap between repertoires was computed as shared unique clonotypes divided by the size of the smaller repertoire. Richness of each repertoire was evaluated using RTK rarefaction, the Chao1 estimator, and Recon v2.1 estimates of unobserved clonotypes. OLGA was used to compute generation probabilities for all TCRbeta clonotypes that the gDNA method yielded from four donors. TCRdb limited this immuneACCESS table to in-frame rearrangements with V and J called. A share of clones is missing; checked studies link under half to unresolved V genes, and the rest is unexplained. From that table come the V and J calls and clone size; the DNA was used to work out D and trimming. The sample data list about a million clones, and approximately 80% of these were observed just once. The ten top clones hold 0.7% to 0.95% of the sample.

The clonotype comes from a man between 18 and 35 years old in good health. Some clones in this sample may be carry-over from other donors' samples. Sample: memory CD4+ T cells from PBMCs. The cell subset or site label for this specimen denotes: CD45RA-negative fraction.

The CDR3: CASRNNGQGHTIYF. Read as DNA, the sequence is TGTGCCAGCAGGAATAATGGACAGGGACACACCATATATTTT. The rearranged chain carries TRBV6-5 and TRBJ1-3; TRBD1 lines up with 8 middle nucleotides. From its cysteine to its phenylalanine, the CDR3 spans 14 amino acids. The retained sequence is limited to the CDR3, 42 bases, with the frame set at the first base. Unmatched junction bases come to 9, with V trimmed by 6 bases and J by 8 bases. The germline V gene supplies CDR1 MNHEY and CDR2 SVGAGI.